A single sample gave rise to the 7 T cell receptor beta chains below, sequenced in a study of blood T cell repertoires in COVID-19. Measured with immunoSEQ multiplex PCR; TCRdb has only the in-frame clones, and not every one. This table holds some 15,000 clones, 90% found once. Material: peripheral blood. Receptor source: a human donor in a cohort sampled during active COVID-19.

The CDR3 DNA reads TGTGCCAGCAGCTTGGGCCGTAGCGGGACAAACAATGAGCAGTTCTTC. It translates to CASSLGRSGTNNEQFF. V and J are TRBV5-4 and TRBJ2-1; 8 bases fit TRBD2. Per the germline V gene, CDR1 is SGHNT and CDR2 is YYREEE (reference sequence). This CDR3 is built from 16 residues. Trimming at V came to 0 bases and at J to 5 bases, leaving 7 bases not matched to a gene.

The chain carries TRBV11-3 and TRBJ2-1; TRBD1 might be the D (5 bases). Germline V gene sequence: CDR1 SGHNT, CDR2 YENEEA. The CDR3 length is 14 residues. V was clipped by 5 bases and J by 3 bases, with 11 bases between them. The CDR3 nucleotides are TGTGCCAGCAGCCTAGTTGACAGCTACAATGAGCAGTTCTTC. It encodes CASSLVDSYNEQFF.

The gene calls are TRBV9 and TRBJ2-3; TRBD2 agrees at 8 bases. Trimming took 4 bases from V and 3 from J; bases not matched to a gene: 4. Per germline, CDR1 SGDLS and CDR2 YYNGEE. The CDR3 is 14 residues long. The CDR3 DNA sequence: TGTGCCAGCAGCCGATCGGGGGGGACAGATACGCAGTATTTT. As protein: CASSRSGGTDTQYF.

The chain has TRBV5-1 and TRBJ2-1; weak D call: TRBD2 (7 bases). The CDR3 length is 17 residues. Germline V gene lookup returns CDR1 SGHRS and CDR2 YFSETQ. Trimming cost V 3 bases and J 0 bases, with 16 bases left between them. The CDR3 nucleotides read TGCGCCAGCAGCTCCGGGGGAGGGGGATCCTCCTACAATGAGCAGTTCTTC. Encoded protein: CASSSGGGGSSYNEQFF.

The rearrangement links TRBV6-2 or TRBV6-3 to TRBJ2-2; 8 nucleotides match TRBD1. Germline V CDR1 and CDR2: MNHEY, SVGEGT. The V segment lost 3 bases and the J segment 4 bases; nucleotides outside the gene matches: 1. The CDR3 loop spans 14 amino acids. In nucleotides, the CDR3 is TGTGCCAGCAGTTATACAGGGGGCACCGGGGAGCTGTTTTTT. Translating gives CASSYTGGTGELFF.

CDR3 nucleotides: TGTGCCAGCAAGCAAGCGGGTTCCTACAATGAGCAGTTCTTC. Translated: CASKQAGSYNEQFF. The chain combines TRBV27 with TRBJ2-1, with a weak D call TRBD2 (6 bases). CDR3 size: 14 residues. The germline CDR1 and CDR2 sequences are MNHEY and SMNVEV (reference sequence). The V end lost 7 bases, the J end lost 1 base, and 11 bases lay between the germline ends.

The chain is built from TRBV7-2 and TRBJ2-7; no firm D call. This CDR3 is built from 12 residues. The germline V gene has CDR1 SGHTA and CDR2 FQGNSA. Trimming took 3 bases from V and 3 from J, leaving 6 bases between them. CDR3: CASSFSGYEQYF. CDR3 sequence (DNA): TGTGCCAGCAGCTTTTCAGGCTACGAGCAGTACTTC.